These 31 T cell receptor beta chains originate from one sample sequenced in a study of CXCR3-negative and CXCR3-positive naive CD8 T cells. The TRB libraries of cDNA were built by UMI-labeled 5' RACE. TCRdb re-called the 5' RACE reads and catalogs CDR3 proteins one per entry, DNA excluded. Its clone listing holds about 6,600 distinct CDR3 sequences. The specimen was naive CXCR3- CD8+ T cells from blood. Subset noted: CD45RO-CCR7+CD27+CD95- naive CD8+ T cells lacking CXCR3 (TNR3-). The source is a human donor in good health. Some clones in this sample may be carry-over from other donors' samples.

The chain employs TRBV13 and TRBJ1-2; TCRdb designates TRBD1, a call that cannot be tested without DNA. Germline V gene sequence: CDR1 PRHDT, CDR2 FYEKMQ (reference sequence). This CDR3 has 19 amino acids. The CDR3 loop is CASSLALDRGSPTNYGYTF.

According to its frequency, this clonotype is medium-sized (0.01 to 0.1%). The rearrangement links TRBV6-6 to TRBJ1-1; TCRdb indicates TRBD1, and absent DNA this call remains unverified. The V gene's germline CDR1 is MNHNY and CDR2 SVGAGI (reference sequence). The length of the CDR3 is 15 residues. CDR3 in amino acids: CASSYSKGAGTEAFF.

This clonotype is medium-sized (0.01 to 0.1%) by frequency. CDR3 amino acids: CSASGGSHSYNEQFF. J is TRBJ2-1 and V is TRBV20-1; TCRdb's D gene call, TRBD2, goes unchecked for lack of DNA. The CDR3 is 15 residues long. Germline CDR1 DFQATT, CDR2 SNEGSKA (reference sequence).

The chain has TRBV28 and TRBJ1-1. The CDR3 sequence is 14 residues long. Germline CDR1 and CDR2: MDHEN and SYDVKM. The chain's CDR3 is CASSGLRMNTEAFF.

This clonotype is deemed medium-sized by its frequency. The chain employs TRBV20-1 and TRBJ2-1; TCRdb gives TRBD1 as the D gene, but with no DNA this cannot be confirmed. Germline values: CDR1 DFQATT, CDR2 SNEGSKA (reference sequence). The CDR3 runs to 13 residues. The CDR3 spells CSALRGTYNEQFF.

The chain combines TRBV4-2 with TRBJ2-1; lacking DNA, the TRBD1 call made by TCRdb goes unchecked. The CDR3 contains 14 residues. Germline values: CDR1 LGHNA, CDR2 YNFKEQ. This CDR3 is CASSQDLAFPPEFF.

The CDR3 spells CSAPPPAGGPHEQFF. V is TRBV29-1 and J is TRBJ2-1; TCRdb's assignment of TRBD2 cannot be checked, as there is no DNA. The CDR3 has 15 amino acids. Germline V CDR1 and CDR2: SQVTM, ANQGSEA.

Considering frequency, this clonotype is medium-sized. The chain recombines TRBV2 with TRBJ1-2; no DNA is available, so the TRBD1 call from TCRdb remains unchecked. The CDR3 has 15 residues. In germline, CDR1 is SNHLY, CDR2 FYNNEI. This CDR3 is CASSAGAGWNYGYTF.

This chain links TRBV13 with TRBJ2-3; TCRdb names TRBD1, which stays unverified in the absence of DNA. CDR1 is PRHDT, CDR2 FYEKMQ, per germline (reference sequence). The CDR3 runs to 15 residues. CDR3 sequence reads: CASSLREEGTDTQYF.

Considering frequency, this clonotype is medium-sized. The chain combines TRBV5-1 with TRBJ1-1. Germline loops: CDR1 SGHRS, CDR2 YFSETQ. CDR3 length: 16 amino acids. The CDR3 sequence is CASSLEGRAANTEAFF.

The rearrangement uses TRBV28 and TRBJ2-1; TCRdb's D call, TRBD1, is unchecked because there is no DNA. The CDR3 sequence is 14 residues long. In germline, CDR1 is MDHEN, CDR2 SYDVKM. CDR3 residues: CASSLRDTEDEQFF.

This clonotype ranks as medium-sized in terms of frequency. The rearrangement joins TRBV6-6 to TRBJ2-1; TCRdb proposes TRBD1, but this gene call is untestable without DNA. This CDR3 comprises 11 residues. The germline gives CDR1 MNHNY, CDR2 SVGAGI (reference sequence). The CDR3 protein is CASRGGNEQFF.

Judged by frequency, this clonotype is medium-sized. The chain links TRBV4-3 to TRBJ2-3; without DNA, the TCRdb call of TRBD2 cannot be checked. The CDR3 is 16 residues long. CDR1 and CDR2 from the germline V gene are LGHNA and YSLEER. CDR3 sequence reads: CASSQAMGGSGNTQYF.

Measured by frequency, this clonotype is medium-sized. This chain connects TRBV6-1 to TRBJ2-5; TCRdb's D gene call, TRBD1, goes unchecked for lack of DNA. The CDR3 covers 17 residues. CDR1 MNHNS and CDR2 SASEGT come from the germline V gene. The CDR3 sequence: CASSSTRTHPDQETQYF.

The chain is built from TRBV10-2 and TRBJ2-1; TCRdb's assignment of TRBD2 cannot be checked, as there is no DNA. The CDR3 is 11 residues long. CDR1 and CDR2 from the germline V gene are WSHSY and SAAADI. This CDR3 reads CATMEGVEQFF.

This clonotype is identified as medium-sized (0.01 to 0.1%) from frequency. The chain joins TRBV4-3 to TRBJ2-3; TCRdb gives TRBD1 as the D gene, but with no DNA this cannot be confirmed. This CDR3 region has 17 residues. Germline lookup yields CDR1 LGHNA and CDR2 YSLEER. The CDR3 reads CASSQDGTGSSTDTQYF.

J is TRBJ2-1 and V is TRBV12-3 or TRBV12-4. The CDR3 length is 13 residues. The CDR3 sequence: CASTHSEGNEQFF.

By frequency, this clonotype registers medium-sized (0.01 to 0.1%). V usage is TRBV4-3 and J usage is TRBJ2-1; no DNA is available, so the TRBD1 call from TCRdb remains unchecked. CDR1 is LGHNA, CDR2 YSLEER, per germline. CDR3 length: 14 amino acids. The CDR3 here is CASSQGGLGNEQFF.

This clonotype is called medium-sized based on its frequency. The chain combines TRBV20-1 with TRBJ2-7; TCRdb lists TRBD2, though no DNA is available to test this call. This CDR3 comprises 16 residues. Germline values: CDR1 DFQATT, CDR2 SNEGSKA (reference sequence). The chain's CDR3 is CSAPLAGNAGSYEQYF.

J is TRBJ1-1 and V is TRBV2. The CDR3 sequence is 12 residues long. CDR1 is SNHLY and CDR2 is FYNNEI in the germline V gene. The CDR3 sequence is CASSVENTEAFF.

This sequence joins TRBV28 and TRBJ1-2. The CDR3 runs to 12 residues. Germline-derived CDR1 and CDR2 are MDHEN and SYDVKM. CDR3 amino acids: CASSHPPYGYTF.

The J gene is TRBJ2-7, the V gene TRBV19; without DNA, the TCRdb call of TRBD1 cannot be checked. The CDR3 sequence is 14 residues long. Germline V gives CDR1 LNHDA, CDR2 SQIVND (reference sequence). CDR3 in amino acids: CASSTTGTAYEQYF.

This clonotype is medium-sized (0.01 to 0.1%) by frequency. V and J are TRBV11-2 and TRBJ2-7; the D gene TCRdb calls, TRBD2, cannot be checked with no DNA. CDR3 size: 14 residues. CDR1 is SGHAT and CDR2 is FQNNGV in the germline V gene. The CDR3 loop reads CASSFDGTSYEQYF.

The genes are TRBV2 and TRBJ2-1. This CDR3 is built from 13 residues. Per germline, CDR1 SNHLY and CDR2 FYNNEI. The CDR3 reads CASSGLGDNEQFF.

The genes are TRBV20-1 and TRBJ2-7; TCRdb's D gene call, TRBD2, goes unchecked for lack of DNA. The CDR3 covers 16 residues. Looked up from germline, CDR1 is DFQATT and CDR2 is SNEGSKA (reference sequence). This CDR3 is CSARGDRLAVPYEQYF.

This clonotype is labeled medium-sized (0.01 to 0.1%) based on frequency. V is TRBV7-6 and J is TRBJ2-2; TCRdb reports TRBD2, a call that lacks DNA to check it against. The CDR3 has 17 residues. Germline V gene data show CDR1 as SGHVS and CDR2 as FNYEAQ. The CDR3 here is CASTTLVAGSNTGELFF.

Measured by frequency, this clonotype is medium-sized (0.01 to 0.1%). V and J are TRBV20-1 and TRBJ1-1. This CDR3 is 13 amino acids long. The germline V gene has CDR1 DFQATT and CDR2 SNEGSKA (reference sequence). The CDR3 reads CSVPVTMNTEAFF.

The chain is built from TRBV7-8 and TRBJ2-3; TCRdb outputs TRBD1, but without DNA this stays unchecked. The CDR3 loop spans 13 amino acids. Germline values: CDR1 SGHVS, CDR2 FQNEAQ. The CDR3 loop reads CASSLGQTDTQYF.

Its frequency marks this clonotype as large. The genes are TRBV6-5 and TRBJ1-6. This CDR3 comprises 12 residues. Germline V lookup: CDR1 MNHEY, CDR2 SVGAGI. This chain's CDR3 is CASSPTNSPLHF.

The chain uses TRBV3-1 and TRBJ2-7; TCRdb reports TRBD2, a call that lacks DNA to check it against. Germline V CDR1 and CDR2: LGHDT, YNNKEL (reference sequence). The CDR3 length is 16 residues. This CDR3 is CASSHTGTRPSYEQYF.

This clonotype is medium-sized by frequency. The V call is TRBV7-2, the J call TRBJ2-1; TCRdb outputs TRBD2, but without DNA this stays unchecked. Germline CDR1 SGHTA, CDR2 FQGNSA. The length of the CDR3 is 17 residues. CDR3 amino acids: CASSPPGLAVRRDEQFF.